This T cell receptor (beta chain) comes out of a study of PD-L1 blockade in urothelial cancer. In the study overall: Male sex and bladder-origin urothelial cancer characterized about 90% of the 29 patients. T cells were recovered from blood samples at a median of roughly 150,000. Study findings and constraints: Survival was better when pretreatment blood TCR clonality fell below the median.

The protocol was immunoSEQ multiplex PCR, while the TCRdb copy is restricted to in-frame clones and leaves out a portion. The data show 35,000 to 40,000 clones, with 82% seen just once and roughly 18% held by the top ten. Points on this clone: Its target is unknown.

With 5 bases removed from V and 6 bases from J, the gap between germline ends came to 17 bases. Germline V gene sequence: CDR1 MDHEN, CDR2 SYDVKM. The CDR3 has 16 residues. The receptor was derived from a man aged 55-75 years with urothelial cancer. The V call is TRBV28, the J call TRBJ1-6; unclear D gene. This sample comprised PBMCs, obtained around atezolizumab (anti-PD-L1) treatment. Here the CDR3 DNA reads TGTGCCAGCAGTCCATACTCTGGACTACTTAATTCACCCCTCCACTTT. This sequence encodes CASSPYSGLLNSPLHF.